These 2 T cell receptor beta chains were sequenced from one sample in a study of cytomegalovirus exposure and HLA in healthy donors. The table came from immunoSEQ multiplex PCR; TCRdb's copy has only in-frame clones and leaves some out. This sample has approximately 150,000 clones, with around nine tenths found just once. The sequencing sample was made of PBMCs. All receptors come from a woman under 40 in good health and CMV-seronegative.

This clone was recorded once. This chain uses TRBV21-1 with TRBJ2-7; the table's D call, TRBD1, was not checked against the DNA. TRBV21-1 has pseudogene status. The CDR3 is made up of 17 amino acids. The CDR3 here is CASSPKLRQGPENEQYF. The CDR3 bases are TGTGCCAGCAGCCCCAAACTCAGGCAGGGGCCGGAGAATGAGCAGTACTTC.

This clone was seen only a few times. CDR3 loop: CASSGRQGPGNTIYF. CDR3 nucleotides: TGCGCCAGCAGCGGACGACAGGGGCCAGGAAACACCATATATTTT. The J gene is TRBJ1-3, the V gene TRBV5-1, with TRBD1 matching 8 bases. The CDR3 spans 15 residues. V shed 4 bases and J 4 bases; nucleotides not matched to a gene: 7. Looked up from germline, CDR1 is SGHRS and CDR2 is YFSETQ.